A single sample gave rise to the 19 T cell receptor beta chains below, sequenced in a study of blood T cell repertoires in COVID-19. Here immunoSEQ multiplex PCR was the method, and the copy in TCRdb shows in-frame clones only, minus some. There are about 290,000 clones in the sample; 85% to 90% occur only once, and over 8.5% lies in the top ten. The sequencing sample was made of peripheral blood. The receptors were sampled from a woman aged 25-40 years with COVID-19, enrolled during active disease.

The chain carries TRBV18 and TRBJ2-1; tentatively, D is TRBD1 (5 bases). V lost 3 bases, J lost 7 bases, and 16 bases lay in between. Germline lookup yields CDR1 KGHSH and CDR2 LQKENI. This CDR3 contains 15 residues. As DNA, the CDR3 is TGTGCCAGCTCACCGCAAGTAGGGGTCGGAAATGAGCAGTTCTTC. Protein product: CASSPQVGVGNEQFF.

In the case of this clone: Other DNA sequences in the same sample also yield this CDR3. The chain carries TRBV29-1 and TRBJ2-2; perhaps TRBD2 as D (5 bases). The V gene's germline CDR1 is SQVTM and CDR2 ANQGSEA. This CDR3 spans 12 amino acids. V was shortened by 4 bases and J by 5 bases, with 8 bases between the two germline ends. The CDR3 DNA follows: TGCAGCGTTGTCTCGGGGACCGGGGAGCTGTTTTTT. Translating it yields CSVVSGTGELFF.

This clone has only one observation. One junction end does not reproduce the germline sequence, and a read error may be involved. The V call is TRBV6-2 or TRBV6-3, the J call TRBJ2-3, with 9 bases aligning to TRBD2. Germline assignment: CDR1 MNHEY and CDR2 SVGEGT. The CDR3 runs 15 residues. CDR3: CASSLLAGSKDTQYF. The CDR3 DNA sequence: TGTGCCAGCAGTCTTCTAGCGGGGAGCAAAGATACGCAGTATTTT.

The rearrangement joins TRBV10-1 to TRBJ1-2; 7 nucleotides line up with TRBD1. The germline CDR1 and CDR2 sequences are WNHNN and SYGVQD (reference sequence). CDR3 length: 14 amino acids. V gave up 2 bases and J gave up 5 bases; unmatched junction bases: 5. The CDR3 region is CASSENTGAYGYTF. CDR3 bases: TGCGCCAGCAGTGAGAATACAGGGGCGTATGGCTACACCTTC.

On this clone: Other DNA sequences in this sample translate to the same CDR3. The chain recombines TRBV5-1 with TRBJ1-4; D is unclear. There are 14 residues in the CDR3. CDR1 SGHRS and CDR2 YFSETQ come from the germline V gene. V lost 0 bases, J lost 8 bases, and 11 bases lay in between. The CDR3 sequence is CASSLGGSGEKLFF. CDR3 bases: TGCGCCAGCAGCTTGGGTGGCTCCGGGGAAAAACTGTTTTTT.

This clone was seen more than once but under ten times. This chain uses TRBV7-9 with TRBJ1-2, with D unclear. The CDR3 is made up of 15 amino acids. V shed 5 bases and J shed 4 bases, with 17 bases lying between them. The germline gives CDR1 SEHNR, CDR2 FQNEAQ (reference sequence). CDR3 DNA: TGTGCCAGCAGCCTTGTTGAGATTCTTACCTATGGCTACACCTTC. This sequence encodes CASSLVEILTYGYTF.

This sequence joins TRBV28 and TRBJ1-3; 10 bases are a match to TRBD1. The germline CDR1 and CDR2 sequences are MDHEN and SYDVKM. This CDR3 has 20 residues. Unmatched junction bases numbered 15, after V lost 3 bases and J lost 1 base. CDR3 nucleotides: TGTGCCAGCAGTTTCCCCGAAAAAGACAGGGGGCTTTTTTCTGGAAACACCATATATTTT. It is translated as CASSFPEKDRGLFSGNTIYF.

The gene calls are TRBV19 and TRBJ2-3; TRBD1 is a possible D gene (6 bases). V lost 6 bases and J 2 bases, leaving 15 bases between the germline ends. This CDR3 contains 15 residues. Germline values: CDR1 LNHDA, CDR2 SQIVND (reference sequence). For the CDR3, the DNA is TGTGCCAGTAGAGGACAGCGATCCCTCACAGATACGCAGTATTTT. Encoded protein: CASRGQRSLTDTQYF.

CDR3 sequence: CASSTLRGGNQPQHF. The CDR3, as DNA: TGTGCCAGCAGCACTCTCAGGGGCGGGAATCAGCCCCAGCATTTT. This chain links TRBV27 with TRBJ1-5, with D possibly being TRBD1 (6 bases). Trimming removed 6 bases from V and 4 bases from J, with 16 bases in between. The CDR3 consists of 15 residues. Germline CDR1 reads MNHEY; CDR2 reads SMNVEV (reference sequence).

The CDR3, as DNA: TGTGCCAGCAGCTTAGGTGGCGGCTATGGCTACACCTTC. Protein sequence: CASSLGGGYGYTF. This sequence joins TRBV7-6 and TRBJ1-2; the D is unclear. The CDR3 runs 13 residues. V was trimmed by 1 base and J by 4 bases, leaving 7 bases between them. From germline, CDR1 is SGHVS and CDR2 FNYEAQ.

The chain couples TRBV28 to TRBJ2-5; 11 bases are a match to TRBD2. The germline CDR1 and CDR2 sequences are MDHEN and SYDVKM. After removal of 6 bases from V and 0 bases from J, the junction contained 3 bases not matched to a gene. The CDR3 extends over 15 amino acids. The CDR3 reads CASSPSGGYQETQYF. CDR3 nucleotides: TGTGCCAGCAGCCCTAGCGGGGGGTACCAAGAGACCCAGTACTTC.

The V gene is TRBV10-3, the J gene TRBJ1-2; 9 nucleotides line up with TRBD1. The V gene's germline CDR1 is ENHRY and CDR2 SYGVKD. J gave up 4 bases and V 2 bases, and 11 bases lay outside the gene matches. The CDR3 spans 17 residues. The CDR3 is CAISETKTGGDTYGYTF. As DNA, the CDR3 is TGTGCCATCAGTGAGACCAAGACAGGGGGAGACACCTATGGCTACACCTTC.

This clone was seen a single time. Different DNA sequences within this sample yield the same CDR3. J is TRBJ2-5 and V is TRBV5-1, with 7 nucleotides matching TRBD2. The J segment lost 2 bases and the V segment lost 2 bases, leaving 0 bases of the junction unmatched. CDR3 size: 13 residues. The V gene's germline CDR1 is SGHRS and CDR2 YFSETQ. This CDR3 is CASSFGGQETQYF. The CDR3 nucleotides are TGCGCCAGCAGCTTCGGGGGGCAAGAGACCCAGTACTTC.

The chain is built from TRBV5-4 and TRBJ1-2; 9 nucleotides match TRBD1. The CDR3 is made up of 14 amino acids. In germline, CDR1 is SGHNT, CDR2 YYREEE (reference sequence). V dropped 4 bases and J dropped 8; count of bases not matched to a gene: 9. In nucleotides, the CDR3 is TGTGCCAGCAGCACCCCACAGGGGGCGTGGGGCTACACCTTC. Amino acid sequence: CASSTPQGAWGYTF.

V usage is TRBV3-1 (or the pseudogene TRBV3-2) and J usage is TRBJ2-5; 7 positions agree with TRBD2. CDR3 length equals 15 residues. Per germline, CDR1 LGHDT and CDR2 YNNKEL (reference sequence). J lost 1 base, V lost 2 bases, and 4 bases had no gene match. CDR3 sequence reads: CASSQISGGQETQYF. CDR3 coding DNA: TGTGCCAGCAGCCAAATCTCGGGGGGCCAAGAGACCCAGTACTTC.

This clone was seen a single time. The genes are TRBV30 and TRBJ2-5, with no clear D. The V gene lost 0 bases and the J gene lost 4 bases, with 12 bases spanning the gap. The germline CDR1 and CDR2 sequences are GTSNPN and SVGIG (reference sequence). The CDR3 is made up of 14 amino acids. The CDR3 DNA follows: TGTGCCTGGAGTGTACTTGACTTGGGAGAGACCCAGTACTTC. This translates into CAWSVLDLGETQYF. Full variable domain (rest looked up from reference TRBV30 and TRBJ2-5): SQTIHQWPATLVQPVGSPLSLECTVEGTSNPNLYWYRQAAGRGLQLLFYSVGIGQISSEVPQNLSASRPQDRQFILSSKKLLLSDSGFYLCAWSVLDLGETQYFGPGTRLLVL.

The chain uses TRBV19 and TRBJ2-7; 9 nucleotides match TRBD1. CDR3 length equals 14 residues. The germline gives CDR1 LNHDA, CDR2 SQIVND (reference sequence). With 5 bases clipped from V and 2 bases from J, the junction kept 4 bases outside the gene matches. The CDR3, as DNA: TGTGCCAGTAGTCCCGGGACAGGGCCCTACGAGCAGTACTTC. Its protein product is CASSPGTGPYEQYF.

The J gene is TRBJ1-1, the V gene TRBV5-1; a possible D gene is TRBD1 (5 bases). CDR1 and CDR2 (germline): SGHRS, YFSETQ. CDR3 length equals 15 residues. V was clipped by 3 bases and J by 6 bases, with 18 bases between them. CDR3 coding DNA: TGCGCCAGCAGCTCTCCACTGGGGCAAATATCTGAAGCTTTCTTT. Protein: CASSSPLGQISEAFF.

V and J are TRBV5-1 and TRBJ1-5; TRBD1 matches 9 bases. CDR1 is SGHRS, CDR2 YFSETQ, per germline. The CDR3 sequence is 14 residues long. The trim removed 5 bases at V and 8 bases at J, leaving 8 bases unmatched. CDR3 sequence reads: CASRETGGDKPQHF. In DNA, the CDR3 is TGCGCCAGCAGGGAGACAGGGGGGGACAAGCCCCAGCATTTT.